The 26 T cell receptor beta chains in this list originate from one sample, sequenced in a study of blood T cell repertoires in COVID-19. Clones were read by immunoSEQ multiplex PCR, and TCRdb kept only the in-frame ones, dropping some. This table holds under 200,000 clones, roughly four fifths found once. What was sequenced was peripheral blood. The receptors were sampled from a man aged 65-85 years with active or convalescent COVID-19.

The chain couples TRBV5-1 to TRBJ2-5; no clear D gene. V gave up 0 bases and J gave up 0 bases, with 9 bases separating them. This CDR3 spans 15 amino acids. Germline V gives CDR1 SGHRS, CDR2 YFSETQ. CDR3 sequence reads: CASSLVGTDQETQYF. The CDR3, as DNA: TGCGCCAGCAGCTTGGTGGGTACAGACCAAGAGACCCAGTACTTC.

This clone was picked up a small number of times. V gene TRBV2 combines with J gene TRBJ2-2, with D tentatively TRBD2 (6 bases). The CDR3 length is 13 residues. The V gene's germline CDR1 is SNHLY and CDR2 FYNNEI. Trimming took off 7 bases at V and 3 bases at J, with 9 bases between the two ends. The CDR3 region has the DNA TGTGCCAGCAATAGCGGTTACACCGGGGAGCTGTTTTTT. Amino acid sequence: CASNSGYTGELFF.

The J gene is TRBJ1-2, the V gene TRBV3-1 (or the pseudogene TRBV3-2), with 12 bases lining up with TRBD1. The CDR3 extends over 14 amino acids. The germline V gene has CDR1 LGHDT and CDR2 YNNKEL (reference sequence). V dropped 4 bases and J dropped 6; count of bases not matched to a gene: 3. The CDR3 region has the DNA TGTGCCAGCAGCCCCTGGGACAGGGGGCATGGCTACACCTTC. This sequence encodes CASSPWDRGHGYTF.

The J gene is TRBJ2-3, the V gene TRBV6-5; 11 bases align to TRBD1. The CDR3 runs to 14 residues. The V gene end was trimmed by 6 bases and the J gene end by 3 bases; junction bases not matched to a gene: 2. Per germline, CDR1 MNHEY and CDR2 SVGAGI. CDR3 DNA sequence: TGTGCCAGCAGGGACAGGGGGCGAACAGATACGCAGTATTTT. This translates into CASRDRGRTDTQYF.

This chain uses TRBV30 with TRBJ2-1, with TRBD2 as a possible D gene (6 bases). This CDR3 contains 14 residues. The germline gives CDR1 GTSNPN, CDR2 SVGIG (reference sequence). V was pared by 3 bases and J by 2 bases, with 11 bases between. The CDR3 spells CAWSRDSAYNEQFF. The DNA for the CDR3 is TGTGCCTGGAGCCGGGACTCTGCCTACAATGAGCAGTTCTTC. Combining the CDR3 with reference TRBV30 and TRBJ2-1 gives the whole variable domain SQTIHQWPATLVQPVGSPLSLECTVEGTSNPNLYWYRQAAGRGLQLLFYSVGIGQISSEVPQNLSASRPQDRQFILSSKKLLLSDSGFYLCAWSRDSAYNEQFFGPGTRLTVL.

This clone was seen a few times. V and J are TRBV6-6 and TRBJ2-2, with 7 bases identical to TRBD1. Losses at the gene ends were 5 bases for V and 1 base for J; bases not matched to a gene: 10. Germline V gene data show CDR1 as MNHNY and CDR2 as SVGAGI (reference sequence). The CDR3 loop spans 17 amino acids. This CDR3 is CASSPSPGQLNTGELFF. In nucleotides, the CDR3 is TGTGCCAGCAGTCCTTCCCCGGGACAGCTGAACACCGGGGAGCTGTTTTTT.

The CDR3 is CASSLEGQAYGANVLTF. CDR3 bases: TGTGCCAGCAGCTTAGAGGGACAGGCCTACGGGGCCAACGTCCTGACTTTC. The genes are TRBV7-9 and TRBJ2-6; 8 bases are a match to TRBD1. Unmatched junction bases numbered 6, after V lost 1 base and J lost 4 bases. The CDR3 sequence is 17 residues long. The germline V gene has CDR1 SEHNR and CDR2 FQNEAQ (reference sequence). Filled out from reference TRBV7-9 and TRBJ2-6, the complete variable domain reads DTGVSQNPRHKITKRGQNVTFRCDPISEHNRLYWYRQTLGQGPEFLTYFQNEAQLEKSRLLSDRFSAERPKGSFSTLEIQRTEQGDSAMYLCASSLEGQAYGANVLTFGAGSRLTVL.

The chain employs TRBV25-1 and TRBJ2-5, with 7 bases aligning to TRBD1. The CDR3 loop spans 13 amino acids. V lost 6 bases to trimming and J lost 5 bases; unmatched junction nucleotides: 6. CDR1 and CDR2 from the germline V gene are MGHDK and SYGVNS. CDR3 in amino acids: CASRRGLGETQYF. CDR3 coding DNA: TGTGCCAGCAGGAGGGGGCTGGGGGAGACCCAGTACTTC.

The CDR3 DNA follows: TGCGCCACCCTTAGCGGGGGTAGCACAGATACGCAGTATTTT. Its protein product is CATLSGGSTDTQYF. V gene TRBV10-2 combines with J gene TRBJ2-3; 9 bases agree with TRBD2. Trimming took 10 bases from V and 0 from J; bases not matched to a gene: 5. Germline CDR1 is WSHSY and CDR2 is SAAADI. The length of the CDR3 is 14 residues.

This sequence joins TRBV5-4 and TRBJ1-1; 11 bases agree with TRBD1. CDR1 and CDR2 from the germline V gene are SGHNT and YYREEE (reference sequence). The CDR3 is 15 residues long. Losses at the gene ends were 4 bases for V and 0 bases for J; bases not matched to a gene: 2. The DNA for the CDR3 is TGTGCCAGCAGCCCGGGACAGGGGGTGAACACTGAAGCTTTCTTT. This gives the protein CASSPGQGVNTEAFF.

CDR3 sequence (DNA): TGCGCCAGCAGCTTGGGACAGGTGAACACTGAAGCTTTCTTT. This codes for CASSLGQVNTEAFF. The V call is TRBV5-1, the J call TRBJ1-1; weak D call: TRBD1 (6 bases). The CDR3 is 14 residues long. Germline CDR1 and CDR2: SGHRS and YFSETQ. V shed 0 bases and J shed 0 bases, with 6 bases lying between them.

This chain joins TRBV7-9 and TRBJ1-1; 8 nucleotides match TRBD1. Germline CDR1 is SEHNR and CDR2 is FQNEAQ (reference sequence). J lost 5 bases, V lost 5 bases, and 13 bases had no gene match. CDR3 size: 16 residues. CDR3 sequence reads: CASSPPLGQGGTEAFF. The CDR3 DNA is TGTGCCAGCAGCCCACCCCTAGGACAGGGAGGAACTGAAGCTTTCTTT.

This sequence joins TRBV9 and TRBJ2-5; maybe TRBD1 (5 bases). Germline loops: CDR1 SGDLS, CDR2 YYNGEE. The CDR3 spans 15 residues. V gave up 0 bases and J gave up 5 bases, with 14 bases separating them. The CDR3 coding sequence is TGTGCCAGCAGCGTAGGGACAACGGGTGGGGAGACCCAGTACTTC. Protein: CASSVGTTGGETQYF.

CDR3 in DNA: TGTGCCATCAGTGAGTCGTTGGCCCACTATGGCTACACCTTC. Translated, it gives CAISESLAHYGYTF. The V call is TRBV10-3, the J call TRBJ1-2, with unresolved D. The V gene's germline CDR1 is ENHRY and CDR2 SYGVKD. The CDR3 extends over 14 amino acids. Between the trimmed V and J ends, which lost 0 bases and 3 bases, there was a span of 8 bases.

The V call is TRBV6-2 or TRBV6-3, the J call TRBJ1-5; TRBD1 matches at 7 bases. Germline CDR1 reads MNHEY; CDR2 reads SVGEGT. J lost 7 bases, V lost 5 bases, and 14 bases had no gene match. CDR3 length: 16 residues. The chain's CDR3 is CASSPKGDSFFQPQHF. CDR3 nucleotides: TGTGCCAGCAGTCCCAAAGGGGACAGCTTTTTCCAGCCCCAGCATTTT.

This chain links TRBV3-1 (or the pseudogene TRBV3-2) with TRBJ1-4; D gene ambiguous. The CDR3 has 16 amino acids. The ends were cut back, 5 bases at V and 3 bases at J, with 16 bases in the middle. Looked up from germline, CDR1 is LGHDT and CDR2 is YNNKEL (reference sequence). The CDR3 loop is CASSNKQTYPNEKLFF. CDR3 in DNA: TGTGCCAGCAGCAATAAACAGACCTACCCTAATGAAAAACTGTTTTTT.

This chain connects TRBV11-2 to TRBJ2-7, with a tentative D call TRBD1 (6 bases). The CDR3 totals 12 residues. The V end was cut by 4 bases, the J end by 5 bases, with 9 bases between. Per germline, CDR1 SGHAT and CDR2 FQNNGV. The CDR3 reads CASSSRQDEQYF. The DNA for the CDR3 is TGTGCCAGCAGCTCAAGACAGGACGAGCAGTACTTC.

The V gene is TRBV15, the J gene TRBJ1-4, with 9 bases lining up with TRBD1. V shed 6 bases and J 7 bases; nucleotides not matched to a gene: 12. This CDR3 region has 16 residues. Germline-derived CDR1 and CDR2 are LNHNV and YYDKDF (reference sequence). The CDR3 DNA reads as TGTGCCACCAGAGACCTCTATGGGACAGGGAGTGAAAAACTGTTTTTT. As protein: CATRDLYGTGSEKLFF.

This clone was picked up a small number of times. This chain joins TRBV29-1 and TRBJ2-7; D is unresolved. Trimming cost V 4 bases and J 3 bases, with 22 bases left between them. Germline lookup yields CDR1 SQVTM and CDR2 ANQGSEA. The CDR3 is 16 amino acids. CDR3 bases: TGCAGCGTTGTTCTTCCCGGGTCCCAAAAGAGCTACGAGCAGTACTTC. Translated: CSVVLPGSQKSYEQYF.

The sample holds a few counts of this clone. The chain couples TRBV19 to TRBJ2-2; 9 bases match TRBD1. CDR1 is LNHDA, CDR2 SQIVND, per germline (reference sequence). V was pared by 6 bases and J by 5 bases, with 13 bases of the junction left unmatched. The CDR3 has 17 amino acids. The chain's CDR3 is CASRPVPGQGGTGELFF. The CDR3 DNA follows: TGTGCCAGTAGGCCCGTACCGGGACAGGGTGGGACCGGGGAGCTGTTTTTT.

This chain uses TRBV5-1 with TRBJ2-1; TRBD2 is a possible D gene (6 bases). This CDR3 has 16 amino acids. Germline CDR1 reads SGHRS; CDR2 reads YFSETQ. The germline V and J ends were trimmed by 2 bases and 2 bases, with 14 bases remaining between them. CDR3 nucleotides: TGCGCCAGCAGCTTAGGCGGCGGGGTAACCTACAATGAGCAGTTCTTC. Protein product: CASSLGGGVTYNEQFF.

The CDR3 protein is CAWKGQGFQPQHF. The DNA for the CDR3 is TGTGCCTGGAAAGGACAGGGATTTCAGCCCCAGCATTTT. J is TRBJ1-5 and V is TRBV30, with 8 bases aligning to TRBD1. Germline values: CDR1 GTSNPN, CDR2 SVGIG (reference sequence). V shed 4 bases, J shed 6 bases, and the junction held 5 bases outside the gene matches. The CDR3 is 13 amino acids. Based on the CDR3 plus reference TRBV30 and TRBJ1-5, the full variable domain is SQTIHQWPATLVQPVGSPLSLECTVEGTSNPNLYWYRQAAGRGLQLLFYSVGIGQISSEVPQNLSASRPQDRQFILSSKKLLLSDSGFYLCAWKGQGFQPQHFGDGTRLSIL.

This clone was counted a few times. The chain uses TRBV28 and TRBJ1-2, with D uncertain. The CDR3 sequence is 11 residues long. Germline V gene sequence: CDR1 MDHEN, CDR2 SYDVKM. V lost 3 bases, J lost 4 bases, and 3 bases lay in between. CDR3 nucleotides: TGTGCCAGCAGTTTCGGCTATGGCTACACCTTC. Protein: CASSFGYGYTF.

This clone was seen repeatedly, ten times or more. The chain couples TRBV11-2 to TRBJ2-7, with D uncertain. Between the trimmed V and J ends, which lost 4 bases and 0 bases, there was a span of 10 bases. The CDR3 has 14 residues. Germline values: CDR1 SGHAT, CDR2 FQNNGV. CDR3 protein: CASSSPRSSYEQYF. CDR3 in DNA: TGTGCCAGCAGCTCCCCGCGTAGCTCCTACGAGCAGTACTTC.

This clone was observed a single time. The genes are TRBV4-3 and TRBJ2-7, with 8 bases that match TRBD1. The V gene's germline CDR1 is LGHNA and CDR2 YSLEER. With V trimmed by 1 base and J by 2 bases, 4 bases remained unmatched. CDR3 length: 15 amino acids. The CDR3 loop is CASSQVTGGAYEQYF. The DNA for the CDR3 is TGCGCCAGCAGCCAAGTCACAGGGGGTGCCTACGAGCAGTACTTC.

The chain recombines TRBV5-1 with TRBJ1-2; TRBD1 is a possible D gene (5 bases). CDR1 is SGHRS, CDR2 YFSETQ, per germline. V lost 2 bases and J lost 2, with 16 bases in between. The length of the CDR3 is 16 residues. CDR3 protein: CASSFRPTQGNYGYTF. Written as DNA, the CDR3 is TGCGCCAGCAGCTTTAGACCAACCCAGGGAAACTATGGCTACACCTTC. Based on the CDR3 plus reference TRBV5-1 and TRBJ1-2, the full variable domain is KAGVTQTPRYLIKTRGQQVTLSCSPISGHRSVSWYQQTPGQGLQFLFEYFSETQRNKGNFPGRFSGRQFSNSRSEMNVSTLELGDSALYLCASSFRPTQGNYGYTFGSGTRLTVV.